This T cell receptor beta chain originates from a study of shared clonotypes between healthy human individuals. Sorted-subset replicate PCR reactions were performed with about 200 ng DNA, corresponding to tens of thousands of T cell genomes. This table comes from immunoSEQ multiplex PCR, and its TCRdb copy is limited to in-frame clones, with some not included. This table holds about a million clones, under 80% found once. CDR3 length: 12 residues. The V gene's germline CDR1 is MNHNS and CDR2 SASEGT. V trimming: 0 bases; J trimming: 11 bases; junction bases outside the gene matches: 3. The sequenced sample consisted of memory CD4+ T cells sorted from blood. Stated subset: CD45RA-negative fraction. This receptor was taken from a young man in good health. The chain employs TRBV6-1 and TRBJ2-7; 8 nucleotides match TRBD1. CDR3: CASSEATTGEYF. The CDR3 region has the DNA TGTGCCAGCAGTGAAGCGACGACAGGGGAGTACTTC.